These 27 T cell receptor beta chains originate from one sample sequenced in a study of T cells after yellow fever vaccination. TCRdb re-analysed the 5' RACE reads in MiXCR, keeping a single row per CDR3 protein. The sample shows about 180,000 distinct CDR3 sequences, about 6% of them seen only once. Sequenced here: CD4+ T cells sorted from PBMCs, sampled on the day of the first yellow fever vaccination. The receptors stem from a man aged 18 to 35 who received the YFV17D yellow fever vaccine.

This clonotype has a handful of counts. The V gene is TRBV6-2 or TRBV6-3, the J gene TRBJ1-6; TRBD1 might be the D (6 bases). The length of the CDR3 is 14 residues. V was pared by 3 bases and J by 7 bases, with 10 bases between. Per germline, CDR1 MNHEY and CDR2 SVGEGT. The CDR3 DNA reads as TGTGCCAGCAGTTATAGGACAGAAAATTCACCCCTCCACTTT. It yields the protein CASSYRTENSPLHF.

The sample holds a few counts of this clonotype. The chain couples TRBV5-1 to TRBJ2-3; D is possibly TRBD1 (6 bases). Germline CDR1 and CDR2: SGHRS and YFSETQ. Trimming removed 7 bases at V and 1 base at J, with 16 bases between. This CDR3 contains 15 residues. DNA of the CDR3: TGCGCCAGCTCAGGGGCGATAAGTGGCACAGATACGCAGTATTTT. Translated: CASSGAISGTDTQYF.

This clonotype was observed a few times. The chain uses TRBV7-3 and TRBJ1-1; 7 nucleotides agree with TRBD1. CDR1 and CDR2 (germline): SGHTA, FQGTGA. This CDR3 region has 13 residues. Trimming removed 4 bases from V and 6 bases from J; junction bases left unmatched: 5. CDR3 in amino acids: CASSWGTASEAFF. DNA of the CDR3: TGTGCCAGCAGCTGGGGGACAGCGTCTGAAGCTTTCTTT.

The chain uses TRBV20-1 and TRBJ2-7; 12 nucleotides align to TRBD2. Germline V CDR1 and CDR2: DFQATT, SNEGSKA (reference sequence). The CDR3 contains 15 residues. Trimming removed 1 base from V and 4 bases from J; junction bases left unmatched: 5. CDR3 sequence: CSARVLLAGGYEQYF. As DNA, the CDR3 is TGCAGTGCTAGAGTATTACTAGCGGGGGGTTACGAGCAGTACTTC.

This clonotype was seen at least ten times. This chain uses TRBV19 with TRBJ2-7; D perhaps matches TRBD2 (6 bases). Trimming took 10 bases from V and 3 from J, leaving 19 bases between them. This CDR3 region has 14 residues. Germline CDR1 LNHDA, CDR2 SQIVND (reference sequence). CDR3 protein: CATAPGEANYEQYF. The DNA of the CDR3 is TGTGCCACCGCACCCGGGGAGGCCAACTACGAGCAGTACTTC.

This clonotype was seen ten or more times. The CDR3 loop is CSVELAGPYNEQFF. CDR3 coding DNA: TGCAGCGTTGAATTAGCGGGACCCTACAATGAGCAGTTCTTC. The chain combines TRBV29-1 with TRBJ2-1, with TRBD2 identical over 8 bases. J gave up 2 bases and V 2 bases, and 2 bases lay outside the gene matches. The CDR3 totals 14 residues. Germline CDR1 SQVTM, CDR2 ANQGSEA.

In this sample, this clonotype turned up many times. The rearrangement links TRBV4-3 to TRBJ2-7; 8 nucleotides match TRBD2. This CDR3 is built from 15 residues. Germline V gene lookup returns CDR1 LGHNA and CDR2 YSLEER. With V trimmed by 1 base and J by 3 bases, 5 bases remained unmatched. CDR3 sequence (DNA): TGCGCCAGCAGCCAAGTAACGGGGGGGTTCTACGAGCAGTACTTC. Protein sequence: CASSQVTGGFYEQYF.

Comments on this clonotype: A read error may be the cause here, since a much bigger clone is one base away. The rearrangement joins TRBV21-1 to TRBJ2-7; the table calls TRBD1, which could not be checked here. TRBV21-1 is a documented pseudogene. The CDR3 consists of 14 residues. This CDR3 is CASKGLARYYEQYV. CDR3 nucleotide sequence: TGTGCCAGCAAGGGACTAGCGAGGTACTACGAGCAGTACGTC.

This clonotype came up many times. The CDR3 reads CASSSLSPNEQFF. The CDR3 nucleotides are TGTGCCAGCAGTTCACTATCTCCTAATGAGCAGTTCTTC. This chain joins TRBV28 and TRBJ2-1; D unclear. V lost 4 bases to trimming and J lost 7 bases, with 11 bases between them. In germline, CDR1 is MDHEN, CDR2 SYDVKM. The CDR3 is made up of 13 amino acids. Full variable domain (rest looked up from reference TRBV28 and TRBJ2-1): DVKVTQSSRYLVKRTGEKVFLECVQDMDHENMFWYRQDPGLGLRLIYFSYDVKMKEKGDIPEGYSVSREKKERFSLILESASTNQTSMYLCASSSLSPNEQFFGPGTRLTVL.

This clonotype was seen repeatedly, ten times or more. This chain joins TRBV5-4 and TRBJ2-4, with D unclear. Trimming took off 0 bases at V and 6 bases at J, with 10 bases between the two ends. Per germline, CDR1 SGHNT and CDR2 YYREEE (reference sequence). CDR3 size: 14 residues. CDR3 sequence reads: CASSLGRIPNIQYF. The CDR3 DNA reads TGTGCCAGCAGCTTGGGCCGGATACCAAACATTCAGTACTTC. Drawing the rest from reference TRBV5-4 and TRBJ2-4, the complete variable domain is ETGVTQSPTHLIKTRGQQVTLRCSSQSGHNTVSWYQQALGQGPQFIFQYYREEENGRGNFPPRFSGLQFPNYSSELNVNALELDDSALYLCASSLGRIPNIQYFGAGTRLSVL.

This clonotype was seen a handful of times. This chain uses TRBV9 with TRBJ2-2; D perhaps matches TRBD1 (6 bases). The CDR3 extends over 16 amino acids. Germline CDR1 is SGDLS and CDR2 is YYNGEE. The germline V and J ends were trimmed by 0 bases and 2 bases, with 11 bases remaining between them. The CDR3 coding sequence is TGTGCCAGCAGCGTAGCCGGACAGCTAAACACCGGGGAGCTGTTTTTT. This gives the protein CASSVAGQLNTGELFF.

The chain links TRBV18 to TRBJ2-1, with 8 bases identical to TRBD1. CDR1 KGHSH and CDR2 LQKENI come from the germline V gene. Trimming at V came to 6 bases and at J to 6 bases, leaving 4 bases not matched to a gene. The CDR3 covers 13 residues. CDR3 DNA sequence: TGTGCCAGCTCCCCCGACAGGGGCAATGAGCAGTTCTTC. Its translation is CASSPDRGNEQFF.

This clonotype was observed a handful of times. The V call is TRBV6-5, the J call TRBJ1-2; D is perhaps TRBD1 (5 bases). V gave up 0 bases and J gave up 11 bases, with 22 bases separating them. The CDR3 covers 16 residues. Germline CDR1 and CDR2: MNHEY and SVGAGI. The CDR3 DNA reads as TGTGCCAGCAGTTACTCGAGCGGGGACTCCGTTATGCGGTACACCTTC. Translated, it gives CASSYSSGDSVMRYTF.

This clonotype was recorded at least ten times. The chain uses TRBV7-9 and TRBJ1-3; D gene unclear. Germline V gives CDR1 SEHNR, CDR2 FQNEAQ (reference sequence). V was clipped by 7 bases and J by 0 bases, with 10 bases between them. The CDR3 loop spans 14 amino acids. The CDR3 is CASTPDYSGNTIYF. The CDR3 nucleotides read TGTGCCAGCACCCCCGACTACTCTGGAAACACCATATATTTT.

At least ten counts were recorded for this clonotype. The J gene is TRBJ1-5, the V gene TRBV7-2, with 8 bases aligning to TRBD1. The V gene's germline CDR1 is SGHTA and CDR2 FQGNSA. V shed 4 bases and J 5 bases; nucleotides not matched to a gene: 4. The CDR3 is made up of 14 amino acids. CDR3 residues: CASSSQGADQPQHF. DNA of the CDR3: TGTGCCAGCAGCTCGCAGGGGGCTGATCAGCCCCAGCATTTT.

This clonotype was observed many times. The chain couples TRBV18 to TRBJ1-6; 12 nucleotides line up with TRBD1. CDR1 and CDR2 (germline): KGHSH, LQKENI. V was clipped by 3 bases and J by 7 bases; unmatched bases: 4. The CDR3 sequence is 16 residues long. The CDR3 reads CASSPGQGALNSPLHF. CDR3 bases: TGTGCCAGCTCACCGGGACAGGGGGCATTGAATTCACCCCTCCACTTT.

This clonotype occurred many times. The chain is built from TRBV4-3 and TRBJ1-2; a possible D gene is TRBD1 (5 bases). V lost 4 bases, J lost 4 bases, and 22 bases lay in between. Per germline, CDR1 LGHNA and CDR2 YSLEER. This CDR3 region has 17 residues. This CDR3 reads CASSPLVRGEGGYGYTF. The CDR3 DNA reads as TGCGCCAGCAGCCCCCTGGTTCGGGGGGAAGGCGGCTATGGCTACACCTTC.

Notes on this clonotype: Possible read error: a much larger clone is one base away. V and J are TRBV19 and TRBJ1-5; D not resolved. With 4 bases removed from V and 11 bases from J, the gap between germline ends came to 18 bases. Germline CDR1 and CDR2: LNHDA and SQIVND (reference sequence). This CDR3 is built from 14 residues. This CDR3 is CASSTREGPRAQHF. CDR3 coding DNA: TGTGCCAGTAGTACCCGGGAAGGCCCCCGGGCCCAGCATTTT.

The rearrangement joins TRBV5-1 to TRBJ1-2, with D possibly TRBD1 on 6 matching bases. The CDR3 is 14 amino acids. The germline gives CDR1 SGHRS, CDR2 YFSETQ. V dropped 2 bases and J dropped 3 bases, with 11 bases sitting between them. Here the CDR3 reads CASSFTGMDYGYTF. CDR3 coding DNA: TGCGCCAGCAGCTTTACAGGGATGGACTATGGCTACACCTTC.

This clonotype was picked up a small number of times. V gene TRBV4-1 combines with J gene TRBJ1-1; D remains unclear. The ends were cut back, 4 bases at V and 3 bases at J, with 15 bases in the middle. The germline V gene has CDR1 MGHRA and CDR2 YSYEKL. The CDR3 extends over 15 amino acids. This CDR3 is CASSPIPGVDTEAFF. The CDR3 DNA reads TGCGCCAGCAGCCCCATTCCGGGTGTGGACACTGAAGCTTTCTTT.

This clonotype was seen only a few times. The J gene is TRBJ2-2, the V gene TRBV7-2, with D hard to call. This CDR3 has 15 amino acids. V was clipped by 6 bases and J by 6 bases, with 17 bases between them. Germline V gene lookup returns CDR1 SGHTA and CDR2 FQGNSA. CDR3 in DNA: TGTGCCAGCAGTCCCACCTTTATCCACCCCGGGGAGCTGTTTTTT. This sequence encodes CASSPTFIHPGELFF.

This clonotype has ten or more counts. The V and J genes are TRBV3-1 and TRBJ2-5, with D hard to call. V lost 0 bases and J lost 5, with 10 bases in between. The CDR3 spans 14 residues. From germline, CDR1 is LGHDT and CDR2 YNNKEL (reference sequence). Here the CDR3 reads CASSQDIMIETQYF. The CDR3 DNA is TGTGCCAGCAGCCAAGATATCATGATCGAGACCCAGTACTTC.

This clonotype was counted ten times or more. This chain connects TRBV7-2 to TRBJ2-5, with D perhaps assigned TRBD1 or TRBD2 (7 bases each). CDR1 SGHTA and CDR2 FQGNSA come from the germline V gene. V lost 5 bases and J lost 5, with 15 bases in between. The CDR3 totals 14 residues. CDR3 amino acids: CASSRQGGDETQYF. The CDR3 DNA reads TGTGCCAGCAGCCGACAGGGAGGGGATGAGACCCAGTACTTC.

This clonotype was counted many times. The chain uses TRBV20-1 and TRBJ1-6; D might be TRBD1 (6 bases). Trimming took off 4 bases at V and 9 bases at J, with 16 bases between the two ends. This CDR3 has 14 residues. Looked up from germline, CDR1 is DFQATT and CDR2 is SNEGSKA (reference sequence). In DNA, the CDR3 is TGCAGTGCTATAGACGCAGGGGAGGTTTCACCCCTCCACTTT. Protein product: CSAIDAGEVSPLHF.

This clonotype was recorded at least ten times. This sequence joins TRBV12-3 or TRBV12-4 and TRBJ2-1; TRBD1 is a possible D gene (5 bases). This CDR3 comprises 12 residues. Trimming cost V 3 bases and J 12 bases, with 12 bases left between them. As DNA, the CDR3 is TGTGCCAGCAGTTTGCAGGGTCTGATGCAGTTCTTC. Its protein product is CASSLQGLMQFF.

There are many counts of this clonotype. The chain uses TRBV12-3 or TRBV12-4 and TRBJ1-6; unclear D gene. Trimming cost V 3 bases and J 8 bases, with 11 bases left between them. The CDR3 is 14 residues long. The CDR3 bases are TGTGCCAGCAGTTTGGCGAACAGTTATTCACCCCTCCACTTT. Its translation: CASSLANSYSPLHF.

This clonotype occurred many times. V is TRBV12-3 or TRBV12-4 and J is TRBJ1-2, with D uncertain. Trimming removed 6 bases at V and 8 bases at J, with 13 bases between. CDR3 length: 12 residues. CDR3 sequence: CASRGPAGGYTF. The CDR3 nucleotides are TGTGCCAGCAGGGGCCCCGCCGGGGGCTACACCTTC.